Listed below are T cell receptor beta chains from one sample, sequenced in a study of naive and memory T cell subsets. Each CDR3 protein is one row after TCRdb ran MiXCR on the UMI-ligation and nested PCR reads. The sample includes 95,000 to 150,000 distinct CDR3 sequences, 35% to 40% seen only once; the top ten take more than 0.8%. Material for sequencing was central memory CD4+ T cells from blood. The receptors derive from a human donor in good health. CDR3s include the opening cysteine and the closing phenylalanine or tryptophan. A D gene is named only where the DNA matches it firmly. Not all rows give a size; the values are once, few, many and, for expanded clones, a class.

d_call j_call cdr3_length clone_size v_call cdr3_nt cdr3_aa
TRBD1 TRBJ2-1 13 few TRBV30 TGTGCCTGGAATGGACAGGGGGCGGGTGAGCAGTTCTTC CAWNGQGAGEQFF
TRBD1 TRBJ1-3 17 few TRBV4-1 TGCGCCAGCAGCCAAGGGGACAGGGAGACCTCTGGAAACACCATATATTTT CASSQGDRETSGNTIYF
TRBD1 TRBJ1-5 15 few TRBV12-3/TRBV12-4 TGTGCCAGCAGTTTACAGGGACAGGGCAATCAGCCCCAGCATTTT CASSLQGQGNQPQHF
NA TRBJ2-3 14 NA TRBV23-1 TGCGCCAGCAGTCAAGGGTTGAGGACAGATACGCAGTATTTT CASSQGLRTDTQYF
NA TRBJ2-2 14 NA TRBV19 TGTGCCAGTAGAGGGGGGTCACGGACCGGGGAGCTGTTTTTT CASRGGSRTGELFF
TRBD2 TRBJ2-7 17 NA TRBV7-6 TGTGCCAGCAGCTTACGGGCCGGGGAGGGGCCTTTGGTCCGGCAGTACTTC CASSLRAGEGPLVRQYF
TRBD2 TRBJ2-5 14 NA TRBV7-2 TGTGCCAGCAGCCGAGCGGGGCTACAAGAGACCCAGTACTTC CASSRAGLQETQYF
NA TRBJ1-4 15 NA TRBV15 TGTGCCACCAGCAGAGACTTAACCGGGGGTGGAAAACTGTTTTTT CATSRDLTGGGKLFF
NA TRBJ1-3 15 few TRBV29-1 TGCAGCGTTGAGGAAGGCAGGGTCTCTGGAAACACCATATATTTT CSVEEGRVSGNTIYF
TRBD1 TRBJ2-3 16 NA TRBV9 TGTGCCAGCAGCATAGGACAGGGGTTAGTCACAGATACGCAGTATTTT CASSIGQGLVTDTQYF
NA TRBJ2-3 15 NA TRBV10-3 TGTGCCACCTGGGAGGGGGCCGTCGGTGCAGATACGCAGTATTTT CATWEGAVGADTQYF
NA TRBJ1-4 15 NA TRBV28 TGTGCCAGCGGGGGGTCCTCGTACGAAGGTGAAAAACTGTTTTTT CASGGSSYEGEKLFF
TRBD2 TRBJ2-1 15 few TRBV19 TGTGCCAGTAGTATGAGTAGCGGGAGGGCGGTTGAGCAGTTCTTC CASSMSSGRAVEQFF
NA TRBJ2-6 14 few TRBV6-5 TGTGCCAGCACGCGGTTCTCTGGGGCCAACGTCCTGACTTTC CASTRFSGANVLTF
TRBD1 TRBJ2-2 15 few TRBV5-1 TGCGCCAGCAGATGGACAGGGGGGGACACCGGGGAGCTGTTTTTT CASRWTGGDTGELFF
NA TRBJ1-1 13 NA TRBV24-1 TGTGCCACCCAGAGGAAGGGGGGCACTGAAGCTTTCTTT CATQRKGGTEAFF
NA TRBJ2-3 18 few TRBV20-1 TGCAGTGCTAGTCCATTAGCGAGACAGTTAAGAAACACAGATACGCAGTATTTT CSASPLARQLRNTDTQYF
NA TRBJ1-1 14 NA TRBV5-1 TGCGCCAGCAGGCTACTAAACAGGAACACTGAAGCTTTCTTT CASRLLNRNTEAFF
NA TRBJ1-2 19 NA TRBV5-1 TGCGCCAGCAGCTTGGACGGAAATCTTCGGAGGAGCGGGCAGTATGGCTACACCTTC CASSLDGNLRRSGQYGYTF
TRBD1 TRBJ1-4 13 NA TRBV30 TGTGCCTGGATGGGGACAGCTAATGAAAAACTGTTTTTT CAWMGTANEKLFF
NA TRBJ2-3 14 NA TRBV5-1 TGCGCCAGCAGCTTGGCCGTCCCTACAGATACGCAGTATTTT CASSLAVPTDTQYF
TRBD1 TRBJ2-7 16 few TRBV7-2 TGTGCCAGCACCAAATCCACCGACAGGGGGTATAACGAGCAGTACTTC CASTKSTDRGYNEQYF
NA TRBJ2-3 13 NA TRBV28 TGTGCCAGCAAAACAGGGTACCAAGATACGCAGTATTTT CASKTGYQDTQYF
TRBD1 TRBJ1-6 15 NA TRBV6-2/TRBV6-3 TGTGCCAGCAGTGACGCCGGGACAGGGAATTCACCCCTCCACTTT CASSDAGTGNSPLHF
NA TRBJ2-1 11 few TRBV7-9 TGTGCCAGCAGCGCAGGCTATGAGCAGTTCTTC CASSAGYEQFF
NA TRBJ2-2 12 NA TRBV24-1 TGTGCCACCAGTGATCGTCCCGGGGAGCTGTTTTTT CATSDRPGELFF
NA TRBJ2-7 12 NA TRBV29-1 TGCAGCGTTGAAGATCGTAGCTACGAGCAGTACTTC CSVEDRSYEQYF
NA TRBJ1-2 15 once TRBV7-2 TGTGCCAGCAGCTTAGTTGCAGGGACGGGCTATGGCTACACCTTC CASSLVAGTGYGYTF
TRBD2 TRBJ2-1 15 NA TRBV5-1 TGCGCCAGCAGCTCGGAGGGCGGGAGTATAGATGAGCAGTTCTTC CASSSEGGSIDEQFF
TRBD1 TRBJ2-7 14 many TRBV25-1 TGTGCCAGCAGTAGAGGGACAGGGGGTTACGAGCAGTACTTC CASSRGTGGYEQYF
TRBD2 TRBJ2-2 15 NA TRBV6-2/TRBV6-3 TGTGCCAGCAGTTACGGCGGGAGTGGATCCGGGGAGCTGTTTTTT CASSYGGSGSGELFF
NA TRBJ2-1 12 once TRBV7-2 TGTGCCAGCACCCCCTATGGCAATGAGCAGTTCTTC CASTPYGNEQFF
TRBD1 TRBJ2-7 14 few TRBV7-2 TGTGCCAGCAGCTACGACAGGGTGGCCTACGAGCAGTACTTC CASSYDRVAYEQYF
NA TRBJ2-2 19 NA TRBV5-4 TGTGCCAGCAGCTCCCCTGGCCGCAGAGGGGGCGGAGGGCCCGGGGAGCTGTTTTTT CASSSPGRRGGGGPGELFF
NA TRBJ2-7 18 few TRBV7-8 TGTGCCAGCAGGGCGGGGTTGGGGACCACCTTCCCGCACTCCGAGCAGTACTTC CASRAGLGTTFPHSEQYF
NA TRBJ2-2 16 few TRBV3-1 TGTGCCAGCAGCCAAGCGGGAATGACGAACACCGGGGAGCTGTTTTTT CASSQAGMTNTGELFF
TRBD1 TRBJ1-1 14 few TRBV12-3/TRBV12-4 TGTGCCAGCAGCCCAGGACAGGTTTACACTGAAGCTTTCTTT CASSPGQVYTEAFF
TRBD1 TRBJ1-5 17 NA TRBV2 TGTGCCAGCAGGAGGGGACAGCCGGTTAATAGCAATCAGCCCCAGCATTTT CASRRGQPVNSNQPQHF
TRBD1 TRBJ1-5 13 NA TRBV7-8 TGTGCCAGCAGTTGGGACAGGAATCAGCCCCAGCATTTT CASSWDRNQPQHF
NA TRBJ2-1 14 NA TRBV20-1 TGCAGTGTCCCAATGCGGGGACAGTACAATGAGCAGTTCTTC CSVPMRGQYNEQFF
NA TRBJ1-1 13 few TRBV18 TGTGCCAGCTCACCAAACTCTCGTGAAAAAGCTTTCTTT CASSPNSREKAFF
TRBD2 TRBJ2-2 13 NA TRBV20-1 TGCAGTGCTAGAGGACTAGCGGCCGGGGAGCTGTTTTTT CSARGLAAGELFF
TRBD2 TRBJ2-1 16 NA TRBV20-1 TGCAGTGCTAGACACCGGGGTAGCGGGGGATACAATGAGCAGTTCTTC CSARHRGSGGYNEQFF
NA TRBJ1-1 10 NA TRBV29-1 TGCAGTACCGAGGACACTGAAGCTTTCTTT CSTEDTEAFF
NA TRBJ2-4 14 few TRBV30 TGTGCCTGGAGTGTACATAGAGGTGCGAACATTCAGTACTTC CAWSVHRGANIQYF
NA TRBJ2-1 14 NA TRBV27 TGTGCCAGCACTCACAGGGCCACCTACAATGAGCAGTTCTTC CASTHRATYNEQFF
NA TRBJ1-3 15 few TRBV6-1 TGTGCCAGCAGCCCCACGGAAAGCTCTGGAAACACCATATATTTT CASSPTESSGNTIYF
NA TRBJ2-7 14 NA TRBV20-1 TGCAGTGCTAGAGATCGGACAGATCTCTACGAGCAGTACTTC CSARDRTDLYEQYF
NA TRBJ1-1 11 many TRBV20-1 TGCAGTGCTAGATCCCACACTGAAGCTTTCTTT CSARSHTEAFF
NA TRBJ2-3 11 once TRBV20-1 TGCAGTGCTAGGTTTGCAGATACGCAGTATTTT CSARFADTQYF
NA TRBJ2-3 15 many TRBV24-1 TGTGCCACCAGTGTCGGAGCAGGGGAAACAGATACGCAGTATTTT CATSVGAGETDTQYF
NA TRBJ2-7 14 few TRBV20-1 TGCAGTGCTAGAGATCGTCGCAGGACCTACGAGCAGTACTTC CSARDRRRTYEQYF
TRBD1 TRBJ1-1 11 NA TRBV5-1 TGCGCCAGCAGCCAGGGGGATGAAGCTTTCTTT CASSQGDEAFF
TRBD2 TRBJ2-7 14 few TRBV30 TGTGCCTGGAGTGGGGGACTAGCGGGACTCCGGCAGTACTTC CAWSGGLAGLRQYF
NA TRBJ2-7 14 NA TRBV6-1 TGTGCCAGCAGCCCAGGATGGGCCCCCTACGAGCAGTACTTC CASSPGWAPYEQYF
NA TRBJ2-1 13 few TRBV20-1 TGCAGTGCTGCCTCACTCGGGCGGAATGAGCAGTTCTTC CSAASLGRNEQFF
NA TRBJ2-3 13 NA TRBV29-1 TGCAGCGTTGAAGGGGGACCTGCGGATACGCAGTATTTT CSVEGGPADTQYF
NA TRBJ2-1 16 few TRBV7-8 TGTGCCAGCAGCTTAATGGGTCGGGATTTATACAATGAGCAGTTCTTC CASSLMGRDLYNEQFF